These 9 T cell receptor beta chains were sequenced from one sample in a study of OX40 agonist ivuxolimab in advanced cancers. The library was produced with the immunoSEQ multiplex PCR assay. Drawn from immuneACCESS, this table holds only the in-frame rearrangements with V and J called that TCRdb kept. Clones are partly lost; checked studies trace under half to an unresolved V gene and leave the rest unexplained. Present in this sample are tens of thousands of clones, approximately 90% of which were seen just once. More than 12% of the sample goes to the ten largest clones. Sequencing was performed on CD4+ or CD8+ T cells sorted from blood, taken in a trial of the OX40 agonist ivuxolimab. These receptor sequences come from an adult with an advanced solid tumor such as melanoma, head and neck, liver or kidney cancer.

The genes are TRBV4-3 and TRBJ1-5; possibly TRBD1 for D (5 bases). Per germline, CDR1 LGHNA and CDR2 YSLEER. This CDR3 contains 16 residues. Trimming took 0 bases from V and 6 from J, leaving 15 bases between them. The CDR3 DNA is TGCGCCAGCAGCCAAGAATACGGGGCTGGAGTTCAGCCCCAGCATTTT. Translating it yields CASSQEYGAGVQPQHF.

The CDR3 loop reads CASSIGTSSDTQYF. Written as DNA, the CDR3 is TGTGCCAGTAGTATCGGGACTAGTTCAGATACGCAGTATTTT. The chain recombines TRBV19 with TRBJ2-3; 8 bases line up with TRBD2. V trimming: 3 bases; J trimming: 4 bases; junction bases outside the gene matches: 3. Germline lookup yields CDR1 LNHDA and CDR2 SQIVND (reference sequence). The CDR3 runs 14 residues.

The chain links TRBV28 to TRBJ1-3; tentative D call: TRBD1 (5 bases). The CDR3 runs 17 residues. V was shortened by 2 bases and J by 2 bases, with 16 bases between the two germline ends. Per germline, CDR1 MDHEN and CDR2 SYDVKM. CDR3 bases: TGTGCCAGCAGTTTAACTGCTGGAGTAGGGGCTGGAAACACCATATATTTT. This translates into CASSLTAGVGAGNTIYF.

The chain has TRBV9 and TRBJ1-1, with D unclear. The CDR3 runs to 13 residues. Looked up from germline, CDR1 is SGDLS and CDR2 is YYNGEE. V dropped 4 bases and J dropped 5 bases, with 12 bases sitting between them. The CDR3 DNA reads TGTGCCAGCAGCACGACCCCTGAGACTGAAGCTTTCTTT. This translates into CASSTTPETEAFF.

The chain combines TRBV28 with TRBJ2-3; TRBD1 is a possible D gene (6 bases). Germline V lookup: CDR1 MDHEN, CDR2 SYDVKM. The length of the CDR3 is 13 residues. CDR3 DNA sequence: TGTGCTACACGGGACACCCCCACAGATACGCAGTATTTT. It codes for CATRDTPTDTQYF.

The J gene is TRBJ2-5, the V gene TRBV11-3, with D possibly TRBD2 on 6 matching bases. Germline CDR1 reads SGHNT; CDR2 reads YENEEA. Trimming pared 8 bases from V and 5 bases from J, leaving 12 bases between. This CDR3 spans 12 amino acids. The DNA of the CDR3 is TGTGCCAGCGTCGCGGGGTTGGAGACCCAGTACTTC. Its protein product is CASVAGLETQYF.

This chain's CDR3 is CATSRARGGAGELFF. Here the CDR3 DNA reads TGTGCCACCAGCAGAGCCCGTGGGGGGGCCGGGGAGCTGTTTTTT. The chain joins TRBV15 to TRBJ2-2, with TRBD2 matching 7 bases. This CDR3 region has 15 residues. The germline CDR1 and CDR2 sequences are LNHNV and YYDKDF (reference sequence). The junction had 5 bases not matched to a gene; V was cut back by 1 base and J by 6 bases.

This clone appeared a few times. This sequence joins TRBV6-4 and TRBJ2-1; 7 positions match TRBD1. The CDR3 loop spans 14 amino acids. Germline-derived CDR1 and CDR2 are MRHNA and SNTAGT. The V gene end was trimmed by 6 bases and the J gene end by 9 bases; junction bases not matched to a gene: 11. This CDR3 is CASSQINRGGEQFF. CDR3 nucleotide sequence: TGTGCCAGCAGCCAAATAAACAGGGGCGGTGAGCAGTTCTTC.

CDR3 nucleotides: TGTGCCAGCAGTTACTCGGGGGCCGGAAATCAGCCCCAGCATTTT. Translated, it gives CASSYSGAGNQPQHF. The V call is TRBV6-5, the J call TRBJ1-5; weak D call: TRBD1 (6 bases). With 0 bases removed from V and 4 bases from J, the gap between germline ends came to 10 bases. Germline loops: CDR1 MNHEY, CDR2 SVGAGI. This CDR3 has 15 amino acids.